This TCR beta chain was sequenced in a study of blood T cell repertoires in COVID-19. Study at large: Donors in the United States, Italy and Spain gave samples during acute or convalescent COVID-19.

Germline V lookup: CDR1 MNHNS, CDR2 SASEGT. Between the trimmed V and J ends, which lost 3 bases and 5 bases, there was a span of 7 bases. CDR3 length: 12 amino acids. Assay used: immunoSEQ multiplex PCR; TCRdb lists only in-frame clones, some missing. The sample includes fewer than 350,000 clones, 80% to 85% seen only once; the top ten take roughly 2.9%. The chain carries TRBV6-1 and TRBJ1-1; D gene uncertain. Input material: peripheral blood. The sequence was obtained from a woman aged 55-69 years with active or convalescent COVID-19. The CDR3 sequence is CASSERLTEAFF. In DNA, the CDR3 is TGTGCCAGCAGTGAGAGGTTGACTGAAGCTTTCTTT.